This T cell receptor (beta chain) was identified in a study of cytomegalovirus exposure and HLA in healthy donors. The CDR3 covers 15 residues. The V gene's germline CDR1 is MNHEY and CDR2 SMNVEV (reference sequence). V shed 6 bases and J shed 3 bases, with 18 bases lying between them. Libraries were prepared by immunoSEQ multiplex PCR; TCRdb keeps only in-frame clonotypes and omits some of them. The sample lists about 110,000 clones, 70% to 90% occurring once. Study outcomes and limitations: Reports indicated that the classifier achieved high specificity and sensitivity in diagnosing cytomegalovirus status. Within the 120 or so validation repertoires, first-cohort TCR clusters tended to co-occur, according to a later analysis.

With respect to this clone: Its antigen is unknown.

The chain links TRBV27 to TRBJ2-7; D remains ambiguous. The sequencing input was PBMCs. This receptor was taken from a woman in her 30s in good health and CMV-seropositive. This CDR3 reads CASRYDRKTVYEQYF. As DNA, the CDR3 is TGTGCCAGCAGATACGATCGGAAAACAGTCTACGAGCAGTACTTC.